This T cell receptor (beta chain) comes out of a study of T cell responses to AZD1222 COVID-19 vaccine. In the study overall: Analyses pooled second doses at about 4 or about 12 weeks. Study observations and caveats: Just a handful of AZD1222 recipients were seropositive at baseline. Vaccine-related CD4 TCRs covered spike, predominating at 160-218 and 743-854. Clonal diversity may have been underestimated in mostly white British donors.

Assay: immunoSEQ multiplex PCR; the TCRdb copy retains only in-frame clones and omits some. The data show 150,000 to 160,000 clones, about 85% seen once. The germline V gene has CDR1 MDHEN and CDR2 SYDVKM. V lost 4 bases, J lost 3 bases, and 3 bases stayed unmatched. CDR3 length equals 13 residues. Points on this clone: What it binds is not known.

This receptor was identified in an adult in good health. The chain carries TRBV28 and TRBJ2-7; 7 nucleotides match TRBD1. The material sequenced was peripheral blood, taken on day 0 of AZD1222 vaccination. The CDR3: CASSSGQFYEQYF. The CDR3 bases are TGTGCCAGCAGTTCGGGACAGTTCTACGAGCAGTACTTC.